The 3 T cell receptor beta chains given below trace back to one sample, sequenced in a study of beta chain features in type 1 diabetes. The investigators reverse transcribed all of the isolated RNA, so they sequenced expressed TCRB transcripts. Method: immunoSEQ multiplex PCR; TCRdb's copy keeps in-frame clones and lacks some. The sample consists of over 300,000 clones, around 8% of them appearing once. Sequencing was done on a sample of central memory CD4+ T cells from blood. These receptors originate from a young woman in good health.

The J gene is TRBJ1-4, the V gene TRBV28; perhaps TRBD1 as D (5 bases). The V end was cut by 7 bases, the J end by 4 bases, with 7 bases between. This CDR3 has 12 amino acids. Per the germline V gene, CDR1 is MDHEN and CDR2 is SYDVKM. This CDR3 is CASTQGNEKLFF. In nucleotides, the CDR3 is TGTGCCAGCACCCAGGGTAATGAAAAACTGTTTTTT.

This chain connects TRBV7-9 to TRBJ2-3; unclear D gene. The CDR3 has 13 amino acids. Germline assignment: CDR1 SEHNR and CDR2 FQNEAQ (reference sequence). The V and J ends lost 5 bases and 2 bases respectively, with 8 bases between them. Here the CDR3 reads CASSPVITDTQYF. In DNA form, the CDR3 reads TGTGCCAGCAGCCCAGTGATCACAGATACGCAGTATTTT.

This clone was seen more than once but under ten times. V is TRBV6-6 and J is TRBJ2-7, with TRBD1 identical over 8 bases. The germline V gene encodes CDR1 MNHNY and CDR2 SVGAGI (reference sequence). The CDR3 sequence is 14 residues long. V dropped 5 bases and J dropped 0; count of bases not matched to a gene: 3. CDR3: CASSRGQASYEQYF. CDR3 nucleotides: TGTGCCAGCAGTCGGGGACAGGCCTCCTACGAGCAGTACTTC.